This TCR beta chain was documented in a study of siplizumab effects on memory and regulatory T cells. The germline gives CDR1 SGHRS, CDR2 YFSETQ. This CDR3 spans 16 amino acids. The V end lost 1 base, the J end lost 2 bases, and 16 bases lay between the germline ends. Of note for this clone: Its antigen is not identified.

Points from the study as a whole: Proliferating Tregs in siplizumab cultures were never verified as suppressive. The apparent diversity of naive T cells exceeded that of memory cells, and naive T cells seemed to make a major contribution to the alloresponse. Siplizumab led to significantly less abundant alloreactive sequences that could be traced back to unstimulated CD4+ memory cells.

A few donor pairs also had unstimulated CD4+ and CD8+ naive and memory subsets sequenced. Method: immunoSEQ multiplex PCR; TCRdb's copy keeps in-frame clones and lacks some. The table includes 50,000 to 55,000 clones, around 97% detected once. The sequence came from a human donor in good health. The sequenced sample was naive CD4+ T cells sorted from blood. The chain combines TRBV5-1 with TRBJ2-7; D might be TRBD2 (6 bases). Here the CDR3 reads CASSLRTKAGPYEQYF. Here the CDR3 DNA reads TGCGCCAGCAGCTTGAGGACTAAAGCGGGCCCCTACGAGCAGTACTTC.